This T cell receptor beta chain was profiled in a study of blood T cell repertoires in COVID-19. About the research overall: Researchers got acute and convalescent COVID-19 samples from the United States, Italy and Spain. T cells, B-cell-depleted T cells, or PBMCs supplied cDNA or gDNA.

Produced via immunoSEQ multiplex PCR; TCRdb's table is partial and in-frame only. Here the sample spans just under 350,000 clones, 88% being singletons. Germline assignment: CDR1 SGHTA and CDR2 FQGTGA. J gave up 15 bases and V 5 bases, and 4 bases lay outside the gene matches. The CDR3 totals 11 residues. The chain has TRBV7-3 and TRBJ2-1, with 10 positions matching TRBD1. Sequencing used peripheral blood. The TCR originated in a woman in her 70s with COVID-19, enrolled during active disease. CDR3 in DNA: TGTGCCAGCAGCCAGGGACAGGGGATGTTCTTC. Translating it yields CASSQGQGMFF.